These 28 T cell receptor beta chains were sequenced from one sample in a study of early T cells in non-severe SARS-CoV-2 infection. TCRdb reprocessed the 5' RACE reads via MiXCR and lists one record per CDR3 protein. The sample records around 30,000 distinct CDR3 sequences, roughly 5.7% being singletons. Material: whole blood. These TCRs come from an adult who was a healthcare worker with PCR-confirmed SARS-CoV-2 infection or an uninfected control (not recorded which).

This clonotype turned up a few times. The chain joins TRBV28 to TRBJ1-6, with TRBD1 identical over 9 bases. V was clipped by 5 bases and J by 6 bases; unmatched bases: 2. Germline CDR1 is MDHEN and CDR2 is SYDVKM. CDR3 size: 14 residues. The CDR3 loop reads CASSGQGFNSPLHF. CDR3 DNA: TGTGCCAGCAGTGGACAGGGGTTTAATTCACCCCTCCACTTT.

This clonotype was recorded at least ten times. V and J are TRBV7-2 and TRBJ2-2; the D is unclear. The germline CDR1 and CDR2 sequences are SGHTA and FQGNSA. Trimming removed 2 bases from V and 2 bases from J, with 9 bases in between. The CDR3 runs to 15 residues. This CDR3 is CASSLIKGNTGELFF. CDR3 bases: TGTGCCAGCAGCTTAATCAAGGGAAACACCGGGGAGCTGTTTTTT. The complete variable domain, with remaining parts taken from reference TRBV7-2 and TRBJ2-2, reads GAGVSQSPSNKVTEKGKDVELRCDPISGHTALYWYRQSLGQGLEFLIYFQGNSAPDKSGLPSDRFSAERTGGSVSTLTIQRTQQEDSAVYLCASSLIKGNTGELFFGEGSRLTVL.

This rearrangement joins TRBV27 to TRBJ2-7; weak D call: TRBD1 (7 bases). The germline V and J ends were trimmed by 3 bases and 4 bases, with 19 bases remaining between them. CDR3 size: 16 residues. CDR1 MNHEY and CDR2 SMNVEV come from the germline V gene (reference sequence). The CDR3 protein is CASSFKGAGQMYEQYF. DNA for the CDR3: TGTGCCAGCAGTTTTAAGGGGGCGGGACAGATGTACGAGCAGTACTTC.

The sample holds many counts of this clonotype. The V call is TRBV5-1, the J call TRBJ1-6, with a weak D call TRBD1 (5 bases). Trimming left V 5 bases short and J 8 bases short, with 17 bases between. Looked up from germline, CDR1 is SGHRS and CDR2 is YFSETQ. This CDR3 has 15 residues. This chain's CDR3 is CASSKGTTTDSPLHF. The CDR3 coding sequence is TGCGCCAGCAGTAAAGGGACGACGACTGATTCACCCCTCCACTTT.

By sample share, this clonotype is medium-sized. The rearrangement joins TRBV10-3 to TRBJ2-2, with D perhaps TRBD1 or TRBD2 (5 bases each). Looked up from germline, CDR1 is ENHRY and CDR2 is SYGVKD. Trimming shortened V by 5 bases and J by 2 bases, and 9 bases separated the two germline ends. The CDR3 runs to 14 residues. This CDR3 reads CAISSRDNTGELFF. In nucleotides, the CDR3 is TGTGCCATCAGTTCCCGGGACAACACCGGGGAGCTGTTTTTT.

The V and J genes are TRBV20-1 and TRBJ2-3; TRBD2 matches 9 bases. After removal of 1 base from V and 2 bases from J, the junction contained 4 bases not matched to a gene. Germline-derived CDR1 and CDR2 are DFQATT and SNEGSKA (reference sequence). The CDR3 consists of 15 residues. This CDR3 reads CSARGPSGNTDTQYF. As DNA, the CDR3 is TGCAGTGCTAGAGGTCCTAGCGGGAACACAGATACGCAGTATTTT.

Ten or more counts support this clonotype. The V gene is TRBV4-1, the J gene TRBJ2-5, with TRBD2 matching 9 bases. The V gene end was trimmed by 4 bases and the J gene end by 5 bases; junction bases not matched to a gene: 11. The CDR3 is 16 residues long. Germline V gene lookup returns CDR1 MGHRA and CDR2 YSYEKL. The chain's CDR3 is CASSLKEREAQETQYF. Written as DNA, the CDR3 is TGCGCCAGCAGCCTCAAGGAGCGGGAGGCCCAGGAGACCCAGTACTTC.

This clonotype showed up many times. The chain couples TRBV5-1 to TRBJ2-5; no clear D. The CDR3 runs 14 residues. With 4 bases removed from V and 5 bases from J, the gap between germline ends came to 15 bases. The V gene's germline CDR1 is SGHRS and CDR2 YFSETQ. CDR3 nucleotides: TGCGCCAGCAGCCCGATCCTGAGTAATGAGACCCAGTACTTC. Translation: CASSPILSNETQYF.

This clonotype was observed many times. The genes are TRBV7-9 and TRBJ1-5, with 9 bases that match TRBD1. The CDR3 length is 19 residues. J was trimmed by 0 bases and V by 5 bases; bases with no gene match: 14. Germline assignment: CDR1 SEHNR and CDR2 FQNEAQ (reference sequence). This CDR3 reads CASSKSTGGAGYSNQPQHF. The CDR3, as DNA: TGTGCCAGCAGCAAGTCGACAGGGGGAGCGGGTTATAGCAATCAGCCCCAGCATTTT.

A few counts support this clonotype. The chain joins TRBV3-1 to TRBJ2-3, with unresolved D. V lost 4 bases, J lost 2 bases, and 19 bases lay in between. Per the germline V gene, CDR1 is LGHDT and CDR2 is YNNKEL (reference sequence). The CDR3 loop spans 17 amino acids. The CDR3 sequence: CASSPLPGESITDTQYF. CDR3 nucleotide sequence: TGTGCCAGCAGCCCGCTCCCTGGGGAATCTATCACAGATACGCAGTATTTT.

This chain joins TRBV6-1 and TRBJ1-2; 9 bases map to TRBD1. In germline, CDR1 is MNHNS, CDR2 SASEGT. Losses at the gene ends were 4 bases for V and 2 bases for J; bases not matched to a gene: 11. This CDR3 is 17 amino acids long. This chain's CDR3 is CASSASHLQGANYGYTF. Written as DNA, the CDR3 is TGTGCCAGCAGTGCCTCACACTTACAGGGGGCGAACTATGGCTACACCTTC.

The chain recombines TRBV20-1 with TRBJ2-1, with 10 positions matching TRBD2. The CDR3 has 13 amino acids. Germline CDR1 is DFQATT and CDR2 is SNEGSKA (reference sequence). V lost 5 bases, J lost 9 bases, and 7 bases stayed unmatched. This CDR3 is CSAGTSATIEQFF. CDR3 in DNA: TGCAGTGCTGGGACTAGCGCTACGATTGAGCAGTTCTTC.

This clonotype has only a few counts. The gene calls are TRBV5-4 and TRBJ2-6; tentatively, D is TRBD1 (6 bases). CDR1 SGHNT and CDR2 YYREEE come from the germline V gene (reference sequence). The V and J ends lost 4 bases and 2 bases respectively, with 16 bases between them. This CDR3 comprises 17 residues. CDR3: CASSPGHTVPGANVLTF. In nucleotides, the CDR3 is TGTGCCAGCAGCCCGGGACATACAGTCCCTGGGGCCAACGTCCTGACTTTC.

This clonotype was observed a few times. V usage is TRBV10-2 and J usage is TRBJ1-1; D is unresolved. This CDR3 spans 12 amino acids. V was shortened by 2 bases and J by 5 bases, with 6 bases between the two germline ends. Germline V gives CDR1 WSHSY, CDR2 SAAADI. This CDR3 reads CASSELGTEAFF. The DNA of the CDR3 is TGCGCCAGCAGTGAGCTAGGGACTGAAGCTTTCTTT.

This clonotype appeared many times. The chain recombines TRBV7-2 with TRBJ2-2; unclear D gene. V was trimmed by 5 bases and J by 1 base, leaving 5 bases between them. Germline CDR1 and CDR2: SGHTA and FQGNSA. The CDR3 totals 13 residues. The CDR3 DNA sequence: TGTGCCAGCAGCCCGATGAACACCGGGGAGCTGTTTTTT. Translating it yields CASSPMNTGELFF.

The chain combines TRBV28 with TRBJ2-1; unclear D gene. V dropped 3 bases and J dropped 8 bases, with 11 bases sitting between them. CDR3 size: 13 residues. The V gene's germline CDR1 is MDHEN and CDR2 SYDVKM. The CDR3 region is CASSFDVEHEQFF. Here the CDR3 DNA reads TGTGCCAGCAGTTTTGATGTGGAACATGAGCAGTTCTTC.

This clonotype was counted at least ten times. The chain carries TRBV5-5 and TRBJ2-2; TRBD2 aligns across 13 bases. This CDR3 comprises 19 residues. Per the germline V gene, CDR1 is SGHKS and CDR2 is YYEKEE (reference sequence). V gave up 2 bases and J gave up 4 bases; unmatched junction bases: 11. The CDR3 DNA sequence: TGTGCCAGCAGCTTACTAGCGGGAGGGCCTCTCATGGGCACCGGGGAGCTGTTTTTT. Translating gives CASSLLAGGPLMGTGELFF.

The sample holds a few counts of this clonotype. V is TRBV12-3 or TRBV12-4 and J is TRBJ2-7; 8 bases are shared with TRBD2. The CDR3 is 14 residues long. V lost 5 bases to trimming and J lost 7 bases; unmatched junction nucleotides: 10. Here the CDR3 reads CASSTLAEAREQYF. The CDR3 DNA sequence: TGTGCCAGCAGTACACTAGCGGAGGCCCGGGAGCAGTACTTC.

This chain connects TRBV20-1 to TRBJ1-1; D unclear. This CDR3 contains 13 residues. Germline V gene lookup returns CDR1 DFQATT and CDR2 SNEGSKA (reference sequence). Deletions cut 4 bases from V and 3 bases from J, with 12 bases between. CDR3 protein: CSAKPLRDTEAFF. CDR3 DNA: TGCAGTGCTAAGCCCCTTAGAGACACTGAAGCTTTCTTT.

By frequency in the sample, this clonotype is medium-sized (0.01 to 0.1%). The V and J genes are TRBV5-1 and TRBJ2-6; D unclear. The V end lost 0 bases, the J end lost 4 bases, and 8 bases lay between the germline ends. Germline CDR1 and CDR2: SGHRS and YFSETQ. CDR3 length: 15 residues. The CDR3 reads CASSLGPAGANVLTF. CDR3 DNA sequence: TGCGCCAGCAGCTTGGGGCCTGCGGGGGCCAACGTCCTGACTTTC.

In regard to this clonotype: This may be a read error: a much more frequent sequence differs by one nucleotide. The chain couples TRBV7-2 to TRBJ2-1; 9 bases line up with TRBD2. The J call may be incorrect, as the DNA end agrees better with TRBJ2-7. The CDR3 sequence is 15 residues long. In germline, CDR1 is SGHTA, CDR2 FQGNSA. CDR3 amino acids: CASSHLAGDYNEQYF. The CDR3 coding sequence is TGTGCCAGCAGCCACTTAGCGGGAGACTACAATGAGCAGTACTTC.

The chain links TRBV9 to TRBJ1-6; D ambiguous. V lost 0 bases and J lost 8, with 9 bases in between. This CDR3 spans 14 amino acids. Per the germline V gene, CDR1 is SGDLS and CDR2 is YYNGEE. The CDR3 DNA is TGTGCCAGCAGCGTAGCTCTTGAATATTCACCCCTCCACTTT. Translating gives CASSVALEYSPLHF.

J is TRBJ1-4 and V is TRBV10-3, with no clear D. V gave up 10 bases and J gave up 1 base, with 10 bases separating them. The CDR3 is 13 residues long. CDR1 ENHRY and CDR2 SYGVKD come from the germline V gene. The chain's CDR3 is CATRWETNEKLFF. CDR3 nucleotide sequence: TGTGCCACCCGGTGGGAAACTAATGAAAAACTGTTTTTT.

This clonotype was observed many times. The rearrangement uses TRBV2 and TRBJ1-3, with 7 bases matching TRBD1. The CDR3 sequence is 14 residues long. Per the germline V gene, CDR1 is SNHLY and CDR2 is FYNNEI. The trim removed 4 bases at V and 8 bases at J, leaving 8 bases unmatched. The chain's CDR3 is CASSGQGGRDTIYF. In nucleotides, the CDR3 is TGTGCCAGCAGTGGACAGGGAGGACGCGACACCATATATTTT. Together with reference TRBV2 and TRBJ1-3, the CDR3 gives the full variable domain: EPEVTQTPSHQVTQMGQEVILRCVPISNHLYFYWYRQILGQKVEFLVSFYNNEISEKSEIFDDQFSVERPDGSNFTLKIRSTKLEDSAMYFCASSGQGGRDTIYFGEGSWLTVV.

The chain combines TRBV5-1 with TRBJ2-7; no reliable D call. Germline V lookup: CDR1 SGHRS, CDR2 YFSETQ. Trimming pared 4 bases from V and 3 bases from J, leaving 8 bases between. CDR3 length equals 12 residues. The CDR3 bases are TGCGCCAGCAGCGACTTTCACTACGAGCAGTACTTC. Translating gives CASSDFHYEQYF.

This clonotype appeared many times. This chain connects TRBV6-4 to TRBJ2-2; D gene ambiguous. This CDR3 comprises 13 residues. The V end lost 3 bases, the J end lost 1 base, and 3 bases lay between the germline ends. CDR1 is MRHNA, CDR2 SNTAGT, per germline. In DNA form, the CDR3 reads TGTGCCAGCAGTGAGGGGAACACCGGGGAGCTGTTTTTT. Translating it yields CASSEGNTGELFF.

Many counts were recorded for this clonotype. The V and J genes are TRBV19 and TRBJ2-7; D is perhaps TRBD1 or TRBD2 (5 bases each). The CDR3 contains 14 residues. Trimming stripped 3 bases from V and 2 bases from J, with 11 bases between. From germline, CDR1 is LNHDA and CDR2 SQIVND (reference sequence). The CDR3 region is CASSIQGPTYEQYF. As DNA, the CDR3 is TGTGCCAGTAGTATCCAGGGACCAACCTACGAGCAGTACTTC.

The sample holds a few counts of this clonotype. The genes are TRBV5-1 and TRBJ2-6; TRBD1 matches at 10 bases. Per the germline V gene, CDR1 is SGHRS and CDR2 is YFSETQ. The junction had 6 bases not matched to a gene; V was cut back by 5 bases and J by 4 bases. The CDR3 extends over 16 amino acids. The CDR3 sequence: CASRPGTGAGANVLTF. CDR3 in DNA: TGCGCCAGCAGGCCTGGGACAGGGGCAGGGGCCAACGTCCTGACTTTC.